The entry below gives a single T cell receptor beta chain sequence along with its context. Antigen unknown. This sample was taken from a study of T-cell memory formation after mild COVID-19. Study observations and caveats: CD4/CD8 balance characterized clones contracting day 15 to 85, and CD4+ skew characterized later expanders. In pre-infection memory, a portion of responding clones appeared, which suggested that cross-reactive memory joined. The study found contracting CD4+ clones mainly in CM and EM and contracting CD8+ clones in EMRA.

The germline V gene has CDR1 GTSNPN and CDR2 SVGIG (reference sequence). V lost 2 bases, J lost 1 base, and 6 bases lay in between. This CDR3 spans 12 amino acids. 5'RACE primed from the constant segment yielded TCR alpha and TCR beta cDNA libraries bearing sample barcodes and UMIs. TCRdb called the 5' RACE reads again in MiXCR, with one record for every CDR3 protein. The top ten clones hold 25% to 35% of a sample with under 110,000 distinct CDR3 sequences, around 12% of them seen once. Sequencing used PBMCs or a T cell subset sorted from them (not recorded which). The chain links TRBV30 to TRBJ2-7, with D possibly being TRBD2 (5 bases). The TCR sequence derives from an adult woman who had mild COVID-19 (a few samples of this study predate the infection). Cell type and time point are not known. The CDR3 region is CAWSRDSYEQYF. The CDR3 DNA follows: TGTGCCTGGAGTCGGGATTCCTACGAGCAGTACTTC.